This TCR beta chain is drawn from a study of blood T cell repertoires in COVID-19. This clone showed up just once. In the source study's methods: How many nucleated cells were present was estimated from reference gene primer amplification. The repertoire was sequenced with immunoSEQ multiplex PCR; TCRdb's copy has only in-frame clones and lacks some. Clone size and V and J calls were adopted from that table, with D and trimming inferred from the DNA. The repertoire includes approximately 240,000 clones, under 85% of them detected once, and 5.5% sits in the top ten. Germline V gene sequence: CDR1 GTSNPN, CDR2 SVGIG (reference sequence). This CDR3 comprises 13 residues. V was pared by 7 bases and J by 4 bases, with 13 bases between.

The chain uses TRBV30 and TRBJ2-2; D perhaps matches TRBD2 (5 bases). This clonotype originated in a human donor in a cohort sampled during active COVID-19. Specimen: peripheral blood. For the CDR3, the DNA is TGTGCCTTCGGCCTAGCAGGCACCGGGGAGCTGTTTTTT. Translated: CAFGLAGTGELFF. Based on the CDR3 plus reference TRBV30 and TRBJ2-2, the full variable domain is SQTIHQWPATLVQPVGSPLSLECTVEGTSNPNLYWYRQAAGRGLQLLFYSVGIGQISSEVPQNLSASRPQDRQFILSSKKLLLSDSGFYLCAFGLAGTGELFFGEGSRLTVL.